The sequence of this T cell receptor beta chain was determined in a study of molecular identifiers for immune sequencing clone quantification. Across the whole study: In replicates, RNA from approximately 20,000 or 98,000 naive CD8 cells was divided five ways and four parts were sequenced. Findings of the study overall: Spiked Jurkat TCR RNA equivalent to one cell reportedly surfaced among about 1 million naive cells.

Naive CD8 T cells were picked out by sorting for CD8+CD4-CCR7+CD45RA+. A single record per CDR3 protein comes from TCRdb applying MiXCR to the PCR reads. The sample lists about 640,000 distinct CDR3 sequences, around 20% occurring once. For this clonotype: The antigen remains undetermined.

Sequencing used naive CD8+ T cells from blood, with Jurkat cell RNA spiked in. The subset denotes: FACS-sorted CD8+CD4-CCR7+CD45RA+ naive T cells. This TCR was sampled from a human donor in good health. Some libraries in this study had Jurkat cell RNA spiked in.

CDR3 amino acids: CASSQDFTGGATDTQYF. DNA for the CDR3: TGCGCCAGCAGCCAAGATTTCACCGGGGGGGCTACAGATACGCAGTATTTT. V is TRBV4-3 and J is TRBJ2-3, with TRBD2 matching 8 bases. The germline gives CDR1 LGHNA, CDR2 YSLEER. Unmatched junction bases numbered 8, after V lost 0 bases and J lost 3 bases. This CDR3 contains 17 residues.